This TCR beta chain was sequenced for a study of blood T cell repertoires in COVID-19. The overall study: The United States, Italy and Spain supplied acute and convalescent COVID-19 samples. Nucleic acid was either cDNA or gDNA, and it came from T cells, B-cell-depleted T cells, or PBMCs.

Methods used by the authors: Counts of nucleated cells, estimated from reference gene primer amplification, were obtained. Libraries were prepared by immunoSEQ multiplex PCR; TCRdb keeps only in-frame clonotypes and omits some of them. D and trimming come from the DNA, and the V and J calls and clone size come from that table. The table lists roughly 100,000 clones, about 85% of them singletons. Germline assignment: CDR1 SEHNR and CDR2 FQNEAQ (reference sequence). Trimming left V 5 bases short and J 5 bases short, with 10 bases between. CDR3 size: 13 residues. Sequencing input: peripheral blood. The gene calls are TRBV7-9 and TRBJ1-5, with D hard to call. This receptor was identified in a woman in her 70s with active or convalescent COVID-19. The chain's CDR3 is CASSLTTDQPQHF. CDR3 DNA sequence: TGTGCCAGCAGCCTGACTACTGATCAGCCCCAGCATTTT.